This T cell receptor beta chain derives from a study of OX40 agonist ivuxolimab in advanced cancers. Study in general: Treatment received earlier with anti-PD-1, anti-PD-L1 or anti-CTLA-4 agents was allowed, and over 35% had some.

The data were produced by immunoSEQ multiplex PCR, yet TCRdb's version contains in-frame clones alone and is incomplete. The table includes 45,000 to 65,000 clones, around 87% detected once. The study's findings and limits: CD4+ and CD8+ blood T cells expanded clonally by week 6 at 0.1 to 3.0 mg/kg.

Notes on this clone: Its specificity is unknown.

The TCR was taken from an adult with an advanced solid tumor such as melanoma, head and neck, liver or kidney cancer. The sequencing here drew on CD4+ or CD8+ T cells sorted from blood, taken in a trial of the OX40 agonist ivuxolimab.

The CDR3 spells CASSSQLAGTYNEQFF. The CDR3 bases are TGTGCCAGCAGCTCCCAACTAGCGGGAACCTACAATGAGCAGTTCTTC. This chain links TRBV11-2 with TRBJ2-1; 10 positions agree with TRBD2. V dropped 4 bases and J dropped 2; count of bases not matched to a gene: 5. Per germline, CDR1 SGHAT and CDR2 FQNNGV. The CDR3 is 16 residues long. Together with reference TRBV11-2 and TRBJ2-1, the CDR3 gives the full variable domain: EAGVAQSPRYKIIEKRQSVAFWCNPISGHATLYWYQQILGQGPKLLIQFQNNGVVDDSQLPKDRFSAERLKGVDSTLKIQPAKLEDSAVYLCASSSQLAGTYNEQFFGPGTRLTVL.